This is a list of T cell receptor beta chains from one sample in a study of pediatric ulcerative colitis. Here immunoSEQ multiplex PCR was the method, and the copy in TCRdb shows in-frame clones only, minus some. The sample lists more than 50,000 clones; 77% were seen once. The source material was blood. These receptors all stem from a boy between 5 and 17 years old with moderate ulcerative colitis. Each CDR3 is given with its conserved first and last residue. Fields, in order: J gene, D gene, clone size, V gene, CDR3 DNA, CDR3 protein. A D gene is named only where the DNA matches it firmly. Clone size is stated in some rows and not others, as once, few, many or a class when expanded.

>TRBJ1-1|.|.|TRBV29-1
TGCAGCGTTGATCGCCGGGAGGACACTGAAGCTTTCTTT
CSVDRREDTEAFF
>TRBJ2-7|.|.|TRBV12-5
TGTGCTAGTGGTTTGGTTTCAGGGGAGCACTACGAGCAGTACTTC
CASGLVSGEHYEQYF
>TRBJ1-2|TRBD1|.|TRBV6-5
TGTGCCAGCAGTTACTCGCGACAGGGAATCTATGGCTACACCTTC
CASSYSRQGIYGYTF
>TRBJ2-5|.|.|TRBV7-8
TGTGCCAGCAGCTTAGCGTCCGGGCAGGGCGGGGAGACCCAGTACTTC
CASSLASGQGGETQYF
>TRBJ1-2|.|.|TRBV9
TGTGCCAGCAGCGTAGAGTGGCGAAATGGCTACACCTTC
CASSVEWRNGYTF
>TRBJ1-2|TRBD1|.|TRBV4-1
TGCGCCAGCAGCCAAAGACAGGGGTTGGGGGGCTACACCTTC
CASSQRQGLGGYTF
>TRBJ1-1|TRBD1|.|TRBV9
TGTGCCAGCAGCAGCACTCCTACAGGGGACACTGAAGCTTTCTTT
CASSSTPTGDTEAFF
>TRBJ2-1|.|.|TRBV5-6
TGTGCCAGCAGCTTGGGAGGACTGGCCAATGAGCAGTTCTTC
CASSLGGLANEQFF
>TRBJ1-1|.|.|TRBV6-5
TGTGCCAGCAGTTACGGGGCGGGGAACACTGAAGCTTTCTTT
CASSYGAGNTEAFF
>TRBJ1-2|.|.|TRBV29-1
TGCAGCGTTGGTGCGGGGGGCGCGGGATATGGCTACACCTTC
CSVGAGGAGYGYTF
>TRBJ2-1|.|.|TRBV15
TGTGCCACCAGCAGAGCCGGGACGACCTTCGTCAATGAGCAGTTCTTC
CATSRAGTTFVNEQFF
>TRBJ2-5|TRBD1|.|TRBV10-3
TGTGCCATCAGTTCCGGGACAGGAGAGACCCAGTACTTC
CAISSGTGETQYF
>TRBJ1-3|.|.|TRBV19
TGTGCCAGTAGCCCCGTTGGAACGATCTCTGGAAACACCATATATTTT
CASSPVGTISGNTIYF
>TRBJ2-3|.|.|TRBV9
TGTGCCAGCAGCGTAGCCCCCGGCACAGATACGCAGTATTTT
CASSVAPGTDTQYF
>TRBJ1-2|TRBD1|.|TRBV4-3
TGCGCCAGCAGCCAAGATCGCGGCAGGGGGCTCTATGGCTACACCTTC
CASSQDRGRGLYGYTF
>TRBJ2-5|.|.|TRBV11-2
TGTGCCAGCAGCTTACGTCTCAGTGGGGAGACCCAGTACTTC
CASSLRLSGETQYF
>TRBJ2-5|.|.|TRBV7-2
TGTGCCAGCAGCTTTGGGACCCCGGTGTCGACCCAGTACTTC
CASSFGTPVSTQYF
>TRBJ2-3|.|.|TRBV7-3
TGTGCCAGCAGCTTAAACCCGGCTAGCACAGATACGCAGTATTTT
CASSLNPASTDTQYF
>TRBJ2-1|.|.|TRBV7-9
TGTGCCAGCAGGGCTCCTAGCGAGAAGAGGGGATACAATGAGCAGTTCTTC
CASRAPSEKRGYNEQFF
>TRBJ1-1|.|.|TRBV29-1
TGCAGCGTTTGGGTTCTAAACAGGGCTAACACTGAAGCTTTCTTT
CSVWVLNRANTEAFF
>TRBJ1-2|.|.|TRBV27
TGTGCCAGCCGACGGAGGGACTTGAATGGCTACACCTTC
CASRRRDLNGYTF
>TRBJ1-5|.|.|TRBV18
TGTGCCAGCTCACCACGGGACTTAGGTCAGCCCCAGCATTTT
CASSPRDLGQPQHF
>TRBJ1-1|.|.|TRBV30
TGTGCCTGGAGTATCGGCGGGGACACTGAAGCTTTCTTT
CAWSIGGDTEAFF
>TRBJ1-2|TRBD1|.|TRBV5-6
TGTGCCAGCAGCCTCGTTGACAGGGGGGTTCACTATGGCTACACCTTC
CASSLVDRGVHYGYTF
>TRBJ2-3|.|.|TRBV10-2
TGCGCCAGCAGTGAGTCACGGGTTGAGGGGCAGTATTTT
CASSESRVEGQYF
>TRBJ1-2|.|.|TRBV5-1
TGCGCCAGCAGCTGGAAGGGGTCGGGGGCGACGGCGGGCTACACCTTC
CASSWKGSGATAGYTF
>TRBJ2-7|.|.|TRBV28
TGTGCCAGCAGTTTACCGAATTACGAGCAGTACTTC
CASSLPNYEQYF
>TRBJ2-1|.|.|TRBV9
TGTGCCAGCAGCCCCCGGAAGGGAGGCTCCTACAATGAGCAGTTCTTC
CASSPRKGGSYNEQFF
>TRBJ1-2|.|.|TRBV5-1
TGCGCCAGCTTGGGGGAGAACTATGGCTACACCTTC
CASLGENYGYTF
>TRBJ1-5|.|few|TRBV7-9
TGTGCCAGCAGCTTAGGCCTTGGCCCCAATCAGCCCCAGCATTTT
CASSLGLGPNQPQHF
>TRBJ1-2|.|few|TRBV4-3
TGCGCCAGCAGCCCAAAGGGCGCAGGACAGTATGGCTACACCTTC
CASSPKGAGQYGYTF
>TRBJ1-5|TRBD1|.|TRBV30
TGTGCCTGGAAGGGGGCCAGGGCTGGCAATCAGCCCCAGCATTTT
CAWKGARAGNQPQHF
>TRBJ1-2|.|.|TRBV19
TGTGCCAGTAGTATCCAAGAGACAGCTTCGGGTGGCTACACCTTC
CASSIQETASGGYTF
>TRBJ1-4|.|.|TRBV5-1
TGCGCCAGCAGCTTGCTCGGCAGCTTTGCAACTAATGAAAAACTGTTTTTT
CASSLLGSFATNEKLFF
>TRBJ2-4|TRBD2|.|TRBV9
TGTGCCAGCAGCGTAGGTAGCGGGGTTAAGTACTTC
CASSVGSGVKYF
>TRBJ2-4|TRBD2|.|TRBV4-1
TGCGCCAGCAGCCGCGGGGGACTCGTACTAGCCAAAAACATTCAGTACTTC
CASSRGGLVLAKNIQYF
>TRBJ2-3|.|.|TRBV9
TGTGCCAGCAGCCGAATTGGGGGGGCTAGCACAGATACGCAGTATTTT
CASSRIGGASTDTQYF
>TRBJ2-7|.|few|TRBV6-1
TGTGCCAGCAGTGAAGTTTTAAACTCCTACGAGCAGTACTTC
CASSEVLNSYEQYF
>TRBJ1-3|.|.|TRBV7-8
TGTGCCAGCAGCCTAGGTGGTCGGTCTGGAAACACCATATATTTT
CASSLGGRSGNTIYF
>TRBJ1-2|.|.|TRBV27
TGTGCCAGCAGTTTATTCAGGGAGAGGGTATATGGCTACACCTTC
CASSLFRERVYGYTF